This TCR beta chain was identified during a study of blood T cell repertoires in COVID-19. A single count supports this clone. V was pared by 6 bases and J by 6 bases, with 17 bases between. The germline gives CDR1 SQVTM, CDR2 ANQGSEA. The CDR3 has 13 residues. Sequenced by immunoSEQ multiplex PCR; TCRdb stores in-frame clones only, minus some. Among roughly 200,000 clones listed, 70% to 90% were seen once. This chain uses TRBV29-1 with TRBJ1-1; D gene ambiguous. Input material: peripheral blood. This clonotype was obtained from a woman older than 75 with acute or convalescent COVID-19. CDR3 in DNA: TGCAGCGTGGAAAAAACTGTGGGCGCTGAAGCTTTCTTT. Protein: CSVEKTVGAEAFF.